The 5 T cell receptor beta chains in this list originate from one sample, sequenced in a study of early T cells in non-severe SARS-CoV-2 infection. A single record per CDR3 protein comes from TCRdb applying MiXCR to the 5' RACE reads. The sample records approximately 98,000 distinct CDR3 sequences, 9.5% to 13% being singletons. The material sequenced was whole blood. These receptors originate from an adult who was a healthcare worker with PCR-confirmed SARS-CoV-2 infection or an uninfected control (not recorded which).

This clonotype has at least ten counts. The chain employs TRBV7-8 and TRBJ1-2; 7 bases agree with TRBD1. Germline loops: CDR1 SGHVS, CDR2 FQNEAQ. The CDR3 consists of 15 residues. Trimming took 1 base from V and 2 from J; bases not matched to a gene: 4. CDR3 residues: CASSLVGRGNYGYTF. In nucleotides, the CDR3 is TGTGCCAGCAGCTTAGTGGGCAGGGGGAACTATGGCTACACCTTC.

This clonotype turned up a few times. The rearrangement joins TRBV7-6 to TRBJ1-1; D not resolved. The CDR3 is 12 residues long. V was clipped by 8 bases and J by 0 bases, with 7 bases between them. The germline V gene has CDR1 SGHVS and CDR2 FNYEAQ. The CDR3 bases are TGTGCCAGCCGAGGGATGAACACTGAAGCTTTCTTT. Protein: CASRGMNTEAFF.

The chain carries TRBV9 and TRBJ1-2, with no clear D. The CDR3 has 13 amino acids. Germline V CDR1 and CDR2: SGDLS, YYNGEE. Trimming took off 0 bases at V and 5 bases at J, with 8 bases between the two ends. CDR3 in amino acids: CASSVVHGYGYTF. In DNA, the CDR3 is TGTGCCAGCAGCGTAGTACACGGATATGGCTACACCTTC.

This clonotype appeared a few times. The V gene is TRBV10-1, the J gene TRBJ2-5; 8 bases line up with TRBD1. CDR3 length: 12 residues. The V gene end was trimmed by 8 bases and the J gene end by 5 bases; junction bases not matched to a gene: 4. Germline V lookup: CDR1 WNHNN, CDR2 SYGVQD (reference sequence). CDR3 residues: CASSRDRETQYF. The CDR3 coding sequence is TGCGCCAGCTCCCGGGACAGGGAGACCCAGTACTTC.

This clonotype was counted ten times or more. The genes are TRBV5-4 and TRBJ1-1, with TRBD1 matching over 10 bases. Germline V gene data show CDR1 as SGHNT and CDR2 as YYREEE (reference sequence). The CDR3 totals 13 residues. V shed 4 bases, J shed 4 bases, and the junction held 1 base outside the gene matches. CDR3 region: CASSRTGGTEAFF. The CDR3 DNA is TGTGCCAGCAGCCGGACAGGGGGCACTGAAGCTTTCTTT.